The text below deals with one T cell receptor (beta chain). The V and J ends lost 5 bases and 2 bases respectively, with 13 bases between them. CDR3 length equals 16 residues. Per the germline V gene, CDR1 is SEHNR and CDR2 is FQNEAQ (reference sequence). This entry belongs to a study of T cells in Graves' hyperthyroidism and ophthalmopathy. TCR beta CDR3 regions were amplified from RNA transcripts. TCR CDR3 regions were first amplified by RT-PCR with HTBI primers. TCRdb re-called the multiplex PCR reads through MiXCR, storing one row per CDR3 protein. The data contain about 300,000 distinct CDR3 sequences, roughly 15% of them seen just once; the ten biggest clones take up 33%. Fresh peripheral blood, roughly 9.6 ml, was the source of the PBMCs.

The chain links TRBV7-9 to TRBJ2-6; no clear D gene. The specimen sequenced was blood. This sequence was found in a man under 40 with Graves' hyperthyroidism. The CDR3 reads CASSPRYGAGANVLTF. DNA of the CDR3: TGTGCCAGCAGCCCGAGATATGGGGCTGGGGCCAACGTCCTGACTTTC.